The rows below give T cell receptor beta chains drawn from one sample of a study of CD8 T cells in ankylosing spondylitis. TCRdb passed the 5' RACE reads through MiXCR, listing each CDR3 protein once. The sample shows about 150,000 distinct CDR3 sequences, about a third of them seen only once. Sequenced material: synovial fluid, either unsorted or a sorted T cell fraction (not recorded which). The receptors originated from a male donor with ankylosing spondylitis. The CDR3 runs from the conserved cysteine through the conserved F or W. Fields, in order: J gene, V gene, D gene, clone size, CDR3 protein, CDR3 DNA. The D gene is left open where the match is weak. Clone size is stated in some rows and not others, as once, few, many or a class when expanded.

TRBJ2-5	TRBV24-1	TRBD1	few	CATSEATGGGETQYF	TGTGCCACCAGTGAAGCGACAGGGGGGGGAGAGACCCAGTACTTC
TRBJ2-3	TRBV11-2	.	few	CASSVFRGTDTQYF	TGTGCCAGCAGTGTATTCCGGGGGACAGATACGCAGTATTTT
TRBJ1-4	TRBV6-6	.	.	CASNRGLEEKLFF	TGTGCCAGCAATCGGGGTTTAGAGGAAAAACTGTTTTTT
TRBJ1-1	TRBV21-1	.	many	CASSKKGGTGRPEAFF	TGTGCCAGCAGCAAAAAGGGGGGGACAGGGCGTCCTGAAGCTTTCTTT
TRBJ1-6	TRBV2	TRBD1	.	CASSEIDRGRSPLHF	TGTGCCAGCAGTGAAATCGACAGGGGGCGGTCACCCCTCCACTTT
TRBJ2-1	TRBV5-1	TRBD2	.	CASSSGTSGSGEQFF	TGCGCCAGCAGCTCCGGGACTAGCGGGAGTGGTGAGCAGTTCTTC
TRBJ1-6	TRBV12-3/TRBV12-4	.	many	CASSSTNSPLHF	TGTGCCAGCAGTTCTACAAATTCACCCCTCCACTTT
TRBJ1-6	TRBV11-2	TRBD1	many	CASSLWGTGYSPLHF	TGTGCCAGCAGCTTATGGGGGACAGGTTATTCACCCCTCCACTTT
TRBJ2-1	TRBV20-1	TRBD1	.	CSAAGQGVGEQFF	TGCAGTGCCGCGGGACAGGGGGTTGGTGAGCAGTTCTTC
TRBJ2-5	TRBV6-2/TRBV6-3	TRBD1	.	CALQGGPRETQYF	TGTGCCCTACAAGGGGGCCCCCGGGAGACCCAGTACTTC
TRBJ1-4	TRBV25-1	.	.	CASSEWKGATNEKLFF	TGTGCCAGCAGTGAATGGAAGGGAGCAACTAATGAAAAACTGTTTTTT
TRBJ2-1	TRBV7-9	.	.	CASSPGQDYNEQFF	TGTGCCAGCAGCCCGGGCCAGGACTACAATGAGCAGTTCTTC
TRBJ2-1	TRBV7-2	TRBD1	many	CASSSDRGSYNEQFF	TGTGCCAGCAGCTCCGACAGGGGCTCCTACAATGAGCAGTTCTTC
TRBJ2-3	TRBV7-2	.	.	CASSRSGISTDTQYF	TGTGCCAGCAGCCGTAGCGGAATCTCCACAGATACGCAGTATTTT
TRBJ1-4	TRBV24-1	.	.	CVTSDGMVEKLFF	TGTGTCACCAGTGATGGTATGGTAGAAAAACTGTTTTTT
TRBJ2-7	TRBV5-1	TRBD1	few	CASSPFGQVYEQYF	TGCGCCAGCAGCCCTTTCGGACAGGTCTACGAGCAGTACTTC
TRBJ2-4	TRBV20-1	TRBD2	many	CSARVGLAGAKNIQYF	TGCAGTGCTAGAGTTGGACTAGCGGGAGCCAAAAACATTCAGTACTTC
TRBJ2-7	TRBV30	.	.	CAWSVPPRAGYNEQYF	TGTGCCTGGAGTGTCCCTCCCCGGGCAGGGTATAACGAGCAGTACTTC
TRBJ2-7	TRBV5-4	.	.	CASSRTGTGIYEQYF	TGTGCCAGCAGCAGAACCGGGACGGGAATTTACGAGCAGTACTTC
TRBJ2-5	TRBV18	TRBD1	few	CASSPKRQGSQETQYF	TGTGCCAGCTCACCCAAGAGACAGGGCTCCCAAGAGACCCAGTACTTC
TRBJ2-1	TRBV7-9	TRBD2	few	CASSLRLAGGDEQFF	TGTGCCAGCAGCTTACGCCTAGCGGGCGGGGATGAGCAGTTCTTC
TRBJ2-7	TRBV6-5	TRBD1	.	CASRYFPGQGGYYEQYF	TGTGCCAGCAGGTACTTCCCGGGACAGGGGGGATACTACGAGCAGTACTTC
TRBJ2-2	TRBV4-1	TRBD2	few	CASSQDTSGNSAGELFF	TGCGCCAGCAGCCAAGATACTAGCGGGAATTCAGCCGGGGAGCTGTTTTTT
TRBJ2-7	TRBV20-1	.	few	CSASRAVGSYEQYF	TGCAGTGCTAGTCGGGCGGTTGGCTCCTACGAGCAGTACTTC
TRBJ2-3	TRBV6-1	.	.	CASTLSPYPDTQYF	TGTGCCAGCACTCTTTCCCCGTATCCAGATACGCAGTATTTT
TRBJ1-1	TRBV7-3	.	few	CASGWVGDTEAFF	TGTGCCAGCGGTTGGGTTGGGGACACTGAAGCTTTCTTT
TRBJ2-7	TRBV2	.	many	CASRDTGLSGYEQYF	TGTGCCAGCAGAGACACAGGGCTCTCCGGCTACGAGCAGTACTTC
TRBJ2-3	TRBV11-1	TRBD2	.	CASSRTSGGARDTQYF	TGTGCCAGCAGCCGGACTAGCGGGGGGGCCCGAGATACGCAGTATTTT
TRBJ2-7	TRBV4-3	.	.	CASSQEWQGTSSYEQYF	TGCGCCAGCAGCCAAGAATGGCAGGGTACCAGCTCCTACGAGCAGTACTTC
TRBJ1-1	TRBV20-1	TRBD1	.	CSARAGTGLTEAFF	TGCAGTGCTAGGGCCGGGACAGGGTTGACTGAAGCTTTCTTT
TRBJ2-7	TRBV4-3	.	.	CASSQDLGGTALHEQYF	TGCGCCAGCAGCCAAGATCTTGGGGGGACCGCACTCCACGAGCAGTACTTC